This T cell receptor (beta chain) came from a study of blood T cell repertoires in COVID-19. Study details: The United States, Italy and Spain supplied acute and convalescent COVID-19 samples. In each case, the material was cDNA or gDNA derived from T cells, B-cell-depleted T cells, or PBMCs.

Under the authors' procedure: Reference gene primer amplification in the assay estimated nucleated cell counts. Assay used: immunoSEQ multiplex PCR; TCRdb lists only in-frame clones, some missing. V and J calls plus clone size are reproduced from that table; the DNA served to infer D and trimming. The repertoire has under 150,000 clones, more than 85% of them found once; the top ten carry around 20%. This CDR3 has 13 amino acids. Per germline, CDR1 ENHRY and CDR2 SYGVKD. V was trimmed by 7 bases and J by 0 bases, leaving 7 bases between them. This TCR was recovered from a man aged 50 to 59 with active or convalescent COVID-19. Sequencing was done on a sample of peripheral blood. The V gene is TRBV10-3, the J gene TRBJ1-3; D gene unclear. CDR3 sequence (DNA): TGTGCCATCACTCGGGGCTCTGGAAACACCATATATTTT. Translated, it gives CAITRGSGNTIYF.